The 11 T cell receptor beta chains below were found in one sample sequenced in a study of cytomegalovirus exposure and HLA in healthy donors. PCR amplification relied on 60 Vbeta primers (plus 13 Jbeta primers). The repertoire was sequenced with immunoSEQ multiplex PCR; TCRdb's copy has only in-frame clones and lacks some. The sample holds some 150,000 clones; around four fifths are singletons and the top ten take 1.5% to 1.7%. Specimen: PBMCs. All receptors derive from a middle-aged man in good health and CMV-seronegative.

This rearrangement joins TRBV7-2 to TRBJ2-3; 7 bases fit TRBD2. Germline V lookup: CDR1 SGHTA, CDR2 FQGNSA. V shed 2 bases and J 4 bases; nucleotides not matched to a gene: 6. The CDR3 loop spans 15 amino acids. CDR3 in DNA: TGTGCCAGCAGCTTAACCGCCGCGGGGGCAGATACGCAGTATTTT. As protein: CASSLTAAGADTQYF. Complete variable domain (other parts from reference TRBV7-2 and TRBJ2-3): GAGVSQSPSNKVTEKGKDVELRCDPISGHTALYWYRQSLGQGLEFLIYFQGNSAPDKSGLPSDRFSAERTGGSVSTLTIQRTQQEDSAVYLCASSLTAAGADTQYFGPGTRLTVL.

The gene calls are TRBV5-4 and TRBJ2-5; 12 positions match TRBD2. The CDR3 contains 16 residues. Germline V lookup: CDR1 SGHNT, CDR2 YYREEE (reference sequence). V dropped 0 bases and J dropped 4; count of bases not matched to a gene: 4. Here the CDR3 DNA reads TGTGCCAGCAGCTTGGCTAGCGGGAGGGCCGGAGAGACCCAGTACTTC. As protein: CASSLASGRAGETQYF.

The V call is TRBV2, the J call TRBJ1-1; D perhaps matches TRBD1 (5 bases). V was clipped by 6 bases and J by 3 bases, with 17 bases between them. The CDR3 spans 15 residues. The germline V gene has CDR1 SNHLY and CDR2 FYNNEI. The CDR3: CASRDLREKDTEAFF. In nucleotides, the CDR3 is TGTGCCAGCAGAGATCTCAGGGAAAAGGACACTGAAGCTTTCTTT.

The chain employs TRBV5-6 and TRBJ1-4, with D unclear. The germline CDR1 and CDR2 sequences are SGHDT and YYEEEE. Trimming shortened V by 3 bases and J by 8 bases, and 8 bases separated the two germline ends. The CDR3 is made up of 12 amino acids. The CDR3 DNA reads as TGTGCCAGCAGCTCAGGAGGGGAAAAACTGTTTTTT. Encoded protein: CASSSGGEKLFF.

V usage is TRBV6-6 and J usage is TRBJ1-3, with unresolved D. The CDR3 runs to 15 residues. Trimming left V 6 bases short and J 4 bases short, with 16 bases between. Looked up from germline, CDR1 is MNHNY and CDR2 is SVGAGI (reference sequence). The CDR3 loop is CASSVRDPKGNTIYF. The DNA of the CDR3 is TGTGCCAGCAGCGTCCGGGATCCTAAAGGAAACACCATATATTTT.

V and J are TRBV29-1 and TRBJ1-2, with D uncertain. Trimming took 7 bases from V and 4 from J, leaving 16 bases between them. The CDR3 is 13 residues long. Germline CDR1 SQVTM, CDR2 ANQGSEA. CDR3: CSGGPLGSYGYTF. In DNA form, the CDR3 reads TGCAGCGGTGGGCCCTTGGGGAGCTATGGCTACACCTTC.

This clone occurred once. The chain couples TRBV30 to TRBJ2-1; 10 bases map to TRBD1. V lost 3 bases, J lost 5 bases, and 1 base stayed unmatched. Looked up from germline, CDR1 is GTSNPN and CDR2 is SVGIG (reference sequence). The CDR3 consists of 13 residues. In DNA, the CDR3 is TGTGCCTGGAGGGACAGGGGGGACAATGAGCAGTTCTTC. This codes for CAWRDRGDNEQFF.

The chain joins TRBV2 to TRBJ2-1, with TRBD2 matching 10 bases. The CDR3 contains 15 residues. The germline CDR1 and CDR2 sequences are SNHLY and FYNNEI. V lost 5 bases, J lost 10 bases, and 11 bases stayed unmatched. The CDR3 nucleotides read TGTGCCAGCAGTCCAGATAGCGGGGGGCCGCCAGAGCAGTTCTTC. Its translation: CASSPDSGGPPEQFF.

The chain combines TRBV11-1 with TRBJ2-1; 11 nucleotides align to TRBD2. Trimming took 5 bases from V and 8 from J; bases not matched to a gene: 8. This CDR3 is built from 15 residues. CDR1 and CDR2 (germline): SGHAT, FQDESV (reference sequence). The CDR3 coding sequence is TGTGCCAGCAGCCTTTTTAGCGGGGGGGCCGATGAGCAGTTCTTC. Amino acids: CASSLFSGGADEQFF.

The V gene is TRBV7-3, the J gene TRBJ1-1; D is unclear. Trimming removed 3 bases from V and 3 bases from J, with 8 bases in between. The CDR3 contains 13 residues. Germline V gives CDR1 SGHTA, CDR2 FQGTGA. Here the CDR3 reads CASSFEGDTEAFF. CDR3 DNA sequence: TGTGCCAGCAGCTTTGAAGGAGACACTGAAGCTTTCTTT.

This clone was detected only once. This chain joins TRBV7-8 and TRBJ2-7; 10 bases map to TRBD1. Trimming took 5 bases from V and 5 from J; bases not matched to a gene: 6. This CDR3 is 14 amino acids long. Germline CDR1 reads SGHVS; CDR2 reads FQNEAQ. CDR3 DNA: TGTGCCAGCAGCCCCGGGGACAGGGGCCACGAGCAGTACTTC. Residues: CASSPGDRGHEQYF.